This T cell receptor beta chain originates from a study of human T cells and chemical hapten exposure. Whole-study findings and limits: With DPC sensitization, TCRs exceeding 1 in 1000 frequency showed no change.

Comments on this clonotype: Its specificity is unknown.

Deletions cut 7 bases from V and 4 bases from J, with 11 bases between. This CDR3 has 13 amino acids. The germline gives CDR1 SNHLY, CDR2 FYNNEI. Time point defined: patch test 1, 2 weeks after DPC sensitization. Treatment defined: therapeutic diphenylcyclopropenone sensitization with weekly scalp DPC. Authors' processing steps: The number of TCRs in each sample had a median of roughly 100,000 and spanned roughly 23,224 to 750,000. TCRdb itself ran the RACE reads through MiXCR, one entry per CDR3 protein. For this entry, the V and J calls and clone size follow TCRdb and not the study's own pipeline. The table shows roughly 180,000 distinct CDR3 sequences, with about 14% occurring only once.

The receptor's source is a woman aged 25 to 39 with alopecia areata. Some clones in this sample may be carry-over from other donors' samples. The sequenced sample was whole blood, obtained in connection with sensitization to the hapten diphenylcyclopropenone (DPC). The genes are TRBV2 and TRBJ2-1; no firm D call. CDR3 nucleotide sequence: TGTGCCAGCACCTTGGACGGATACAATGAGCAGTTCTTC. Its protein product is CASTLDGYNEQFF.